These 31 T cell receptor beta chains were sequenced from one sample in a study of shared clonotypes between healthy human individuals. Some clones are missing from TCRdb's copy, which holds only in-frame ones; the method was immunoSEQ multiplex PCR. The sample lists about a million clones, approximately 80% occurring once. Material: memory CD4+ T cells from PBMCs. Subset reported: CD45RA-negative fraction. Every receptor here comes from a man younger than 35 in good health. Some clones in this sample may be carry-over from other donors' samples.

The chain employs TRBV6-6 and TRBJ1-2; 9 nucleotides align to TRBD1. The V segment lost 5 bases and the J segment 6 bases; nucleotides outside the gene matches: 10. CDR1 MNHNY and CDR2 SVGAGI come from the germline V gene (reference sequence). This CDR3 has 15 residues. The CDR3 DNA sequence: TGTGCCAGCAGTCAATACGGACAGGGGACCAATGGCTACACCTTC. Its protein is CASSQYGQGTNGYTF.

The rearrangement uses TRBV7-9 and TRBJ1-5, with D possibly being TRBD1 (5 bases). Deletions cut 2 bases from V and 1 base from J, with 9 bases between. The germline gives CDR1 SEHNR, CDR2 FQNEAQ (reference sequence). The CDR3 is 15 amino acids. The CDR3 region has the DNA TGTGCCAGCAGCTTACTGGGGGGGAGCAATCAGCCCCAGCATTTT. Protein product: CASSLLGGSNQPQHF. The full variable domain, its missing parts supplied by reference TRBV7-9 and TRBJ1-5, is DTGVSQNPRHKITKRGQNVTFRCDPISEHNRLYWYRQTLGQGPEFLTYFQNEAQLEKSRLLSDRFSAERPKGSFSTLEIQRTEQGDSAMYLCASSLLGGSNQPQHFGDGTRLSIL.

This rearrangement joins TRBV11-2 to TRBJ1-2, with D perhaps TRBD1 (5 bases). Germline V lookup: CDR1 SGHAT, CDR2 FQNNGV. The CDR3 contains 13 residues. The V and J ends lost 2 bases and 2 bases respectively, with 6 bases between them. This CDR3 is CASSLSGNYGYTF. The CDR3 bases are TGTGCCAGCAGCTTATCAGGGAACTATGGCTACACCTTC. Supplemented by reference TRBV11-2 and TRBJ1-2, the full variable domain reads EAGVAQSPRYKIIEKRQSVAFWCNPISGHATLYWYQQILGQGPKLLIQFQNNGVVDDSQLPKDRFSAERLKGVDSTLKIQPAKLEDSAVYLCASSLSGNYGYTFGSGTRLTVV.

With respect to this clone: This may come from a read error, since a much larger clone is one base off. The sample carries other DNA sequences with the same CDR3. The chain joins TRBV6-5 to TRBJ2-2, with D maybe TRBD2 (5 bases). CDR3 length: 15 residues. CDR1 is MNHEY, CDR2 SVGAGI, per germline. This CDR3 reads CASSIRTANTGELFF. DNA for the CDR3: TGTGCCAGCAGTATCCGGACTGCGAACACCGGGGAGCTGTTTTTC.

This CDR3 is CASSRGLTEQFF. CDR3 coding DNA: TGTGCCAGCAGCCGCGGACTCACGGAGCAGTTCTTC. The rearrangement links TRBV5-6 to TRBJ2-1; D is perhaps TRBD2 (5 bases). Deletions cut 4 bases from V and 10 bases from J, with 12 bases between. The CDR3 consists of 12 residues. Germline V lookup: CDR1 SGHDT, CDR2 YYEEEE.

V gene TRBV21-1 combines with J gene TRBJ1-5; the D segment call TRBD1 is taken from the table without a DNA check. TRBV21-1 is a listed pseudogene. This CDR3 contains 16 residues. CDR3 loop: CASSIFRDRGLQPQHF. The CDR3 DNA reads TGTGCCAGCAGCATATTCCGGGACAGGGGGCTTCAGCCCCAGCATTTT.

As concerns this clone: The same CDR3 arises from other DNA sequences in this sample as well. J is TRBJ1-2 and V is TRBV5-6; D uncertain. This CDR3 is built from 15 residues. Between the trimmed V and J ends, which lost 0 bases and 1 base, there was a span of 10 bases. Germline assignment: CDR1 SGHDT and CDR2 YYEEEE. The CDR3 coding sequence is TGTGCCAGCAGCTTGGGCTCAGCGGGTAACTATGGCTACACCTTC. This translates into CASSLGSAGNYGYTF.

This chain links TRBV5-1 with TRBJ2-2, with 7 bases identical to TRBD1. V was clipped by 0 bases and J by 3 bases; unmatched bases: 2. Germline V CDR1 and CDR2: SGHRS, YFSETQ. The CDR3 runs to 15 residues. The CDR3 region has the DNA TGCGCCAGCAGCTTGGTAGGGGGCGACACCGGGGAGCTGTTTTTT. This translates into CASSLVGGDTGELFF.

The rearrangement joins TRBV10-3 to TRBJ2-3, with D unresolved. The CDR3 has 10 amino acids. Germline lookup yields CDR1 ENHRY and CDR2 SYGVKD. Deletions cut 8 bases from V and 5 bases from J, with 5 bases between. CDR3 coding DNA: TGTGCCATCGGAAAAGATACGCAGTATTTT. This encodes CAIGKDTQYF.

The CDR3 reads CASSMGLEYEQYF. CDR3 in DNA: TGTGCCAGTAGTATGGGACTAGAGTACGAGCAGTACTTC. The V and J genes are TRBV19 and TRBJ2-7; 8 nucleotides align to TRBD2. V dropped 3 bases and J dropped 4; count of bases not matched to a gene: 2. The CDR3 extends over 13 amino acids. The germline V gene has CDR1 LNHDA and CDR2 SQIVND (reference sequence).

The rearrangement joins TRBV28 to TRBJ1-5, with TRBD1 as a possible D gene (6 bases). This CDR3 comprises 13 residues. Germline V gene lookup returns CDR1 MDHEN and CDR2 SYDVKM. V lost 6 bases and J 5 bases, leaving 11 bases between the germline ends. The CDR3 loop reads CASRTDSYQPQHF. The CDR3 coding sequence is TGTGCCAGCAGGACGGACAGTTATCAGCCCCAGCATTTT.

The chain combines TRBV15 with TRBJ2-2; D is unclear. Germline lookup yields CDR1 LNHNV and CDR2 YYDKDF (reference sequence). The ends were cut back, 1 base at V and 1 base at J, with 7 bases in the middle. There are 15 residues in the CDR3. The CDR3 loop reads CATSRVSQNTGELFF. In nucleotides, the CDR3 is TGTGCCACCAGCAGAGTTTCACAGAACACCGGGGAGCTGTTTTTT.

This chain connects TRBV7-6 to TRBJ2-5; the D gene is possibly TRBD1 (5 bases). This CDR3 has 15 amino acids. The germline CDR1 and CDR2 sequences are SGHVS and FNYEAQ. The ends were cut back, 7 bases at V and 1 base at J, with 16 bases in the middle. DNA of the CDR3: TGTGCCAGCACCCTCCAAGTGGGGCCCCAAGAGACCCAGTACTTC. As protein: CASTLQVGPQETQYF.

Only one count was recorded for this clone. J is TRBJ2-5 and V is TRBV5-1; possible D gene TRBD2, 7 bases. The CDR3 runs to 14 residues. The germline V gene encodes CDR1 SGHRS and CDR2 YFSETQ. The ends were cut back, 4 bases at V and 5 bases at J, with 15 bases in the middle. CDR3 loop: CASSLGGAAETQYF. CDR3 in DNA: TGCGCCAGCAGCCTGGGGGGGGCTGCGGAGACCCAGTACTTC.

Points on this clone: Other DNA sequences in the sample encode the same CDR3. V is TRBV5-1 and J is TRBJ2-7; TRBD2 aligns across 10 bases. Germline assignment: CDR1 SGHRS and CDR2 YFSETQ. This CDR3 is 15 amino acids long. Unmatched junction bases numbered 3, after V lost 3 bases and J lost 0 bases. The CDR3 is CASSSTSGISYEQYF. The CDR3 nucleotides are TGCGCCAGCAGCTCTACTAGCGGGATCTCCTACGAGCAGTACTTC.

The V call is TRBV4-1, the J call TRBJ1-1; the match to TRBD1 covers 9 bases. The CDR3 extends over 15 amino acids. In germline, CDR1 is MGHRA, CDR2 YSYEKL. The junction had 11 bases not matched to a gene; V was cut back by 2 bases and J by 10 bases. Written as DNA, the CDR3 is TGCGCCAGCAGCCAATCCGGGGACAGGGATTCGACAGCTTTCTTT. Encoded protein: CASSQSGDRDSTAFF.

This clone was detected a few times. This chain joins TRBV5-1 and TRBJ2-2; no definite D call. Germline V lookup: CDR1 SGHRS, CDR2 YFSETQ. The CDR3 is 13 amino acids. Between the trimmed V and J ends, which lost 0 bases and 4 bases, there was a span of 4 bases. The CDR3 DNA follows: TGCGCCAGCAGCTTGGGATTCACCGGGGAGCTGTTTTTT. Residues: CASSLGFTGELFF.

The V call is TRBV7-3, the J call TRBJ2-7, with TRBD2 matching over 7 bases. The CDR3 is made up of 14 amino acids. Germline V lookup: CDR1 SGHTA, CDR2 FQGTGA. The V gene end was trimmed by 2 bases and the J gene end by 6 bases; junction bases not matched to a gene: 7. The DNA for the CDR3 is TGTGCCAGCAGCTTAGGAGCGGGAACGTTCGAGCAGTACTTC. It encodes CASSLGAGTFEQYF.

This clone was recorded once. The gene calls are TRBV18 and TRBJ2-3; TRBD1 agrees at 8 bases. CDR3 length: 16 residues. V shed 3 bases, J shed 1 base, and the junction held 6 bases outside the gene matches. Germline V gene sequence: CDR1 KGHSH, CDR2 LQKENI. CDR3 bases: TGTGCCAGCTCACCCCAGGGGGCTGCACGCACAGATACGCAGTATTTT. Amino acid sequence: CASSPQGAARTDTQYF.

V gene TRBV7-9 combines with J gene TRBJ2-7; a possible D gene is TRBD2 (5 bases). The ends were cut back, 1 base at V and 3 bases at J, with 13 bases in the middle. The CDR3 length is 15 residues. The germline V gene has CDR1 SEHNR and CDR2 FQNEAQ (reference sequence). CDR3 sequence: CASSLVAGPGYEQYF. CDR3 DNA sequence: TGTGCCAGCAGCTTAGTTGCGGGTCCGGGCTACGAGCAGTACTTC.

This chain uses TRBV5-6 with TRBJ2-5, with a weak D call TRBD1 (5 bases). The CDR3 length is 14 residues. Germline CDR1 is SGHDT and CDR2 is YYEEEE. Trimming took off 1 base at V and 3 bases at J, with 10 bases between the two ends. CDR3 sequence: CASSLTTVKETQYF. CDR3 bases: TGTGCCAGCAGCTTGACGACAGTTAAAGAGACCCAGTACTTC.

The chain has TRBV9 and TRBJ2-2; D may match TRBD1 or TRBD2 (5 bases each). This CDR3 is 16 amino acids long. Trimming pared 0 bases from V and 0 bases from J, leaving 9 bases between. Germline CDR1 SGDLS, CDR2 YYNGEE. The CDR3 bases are TGTGCCAGCAGCGTAGGGGGGTTCGCGAACACCGGGGAGCTGTTTTTT. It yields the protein CASSVGGFANTGELFF.

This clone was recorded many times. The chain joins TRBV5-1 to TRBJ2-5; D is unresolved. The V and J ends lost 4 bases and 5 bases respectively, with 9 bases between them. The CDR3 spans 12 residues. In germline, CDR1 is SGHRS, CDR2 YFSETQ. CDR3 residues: CASSLTAETQYF. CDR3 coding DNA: TGCGCCAGCAGCCTAACAGCCGAGACCCAGTACTTC.

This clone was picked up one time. CDR3 protein: CASSVELEQFF. DNA of the CDR3: TGTGCCAGCAGCGTAGAGCTCGAGCAGTTCTTC. The rearrangement joins TRBV9 to TRBJ2-1; D unresolved. The CDR3 is 11 residues long. Trimming took 0 bases from V and 10 from J, leaving 5 bases between them. Germline-derived CDR1 and CDR2 are SGDLS and YYNGEE.

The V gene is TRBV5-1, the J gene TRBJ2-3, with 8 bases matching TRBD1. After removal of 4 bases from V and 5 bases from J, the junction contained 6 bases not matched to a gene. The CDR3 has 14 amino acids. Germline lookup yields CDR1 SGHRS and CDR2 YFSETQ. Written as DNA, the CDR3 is TGCGCCAGCAGCGAAGGACAGGGAGGAGATACGCAGTATTTT. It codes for CASSEGQGGDTQYF.

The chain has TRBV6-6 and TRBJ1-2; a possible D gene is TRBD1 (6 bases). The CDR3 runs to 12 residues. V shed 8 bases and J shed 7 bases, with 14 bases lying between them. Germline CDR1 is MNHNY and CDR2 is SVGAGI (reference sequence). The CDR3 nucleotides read TGTGCCAGCCGGGGGGGGGCTGGTGGCTACACCTTC. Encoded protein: CASRGGAGGYTF.

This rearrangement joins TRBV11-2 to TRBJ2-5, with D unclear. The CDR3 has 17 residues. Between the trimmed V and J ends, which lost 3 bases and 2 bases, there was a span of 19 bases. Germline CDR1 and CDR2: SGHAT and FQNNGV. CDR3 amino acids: CASSFPLLPHLQETQYF. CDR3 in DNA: TGTGCCAGCAGCTTCCCCCTTCTTCCACACCTTCAAGAGACCCAGTACTTC.

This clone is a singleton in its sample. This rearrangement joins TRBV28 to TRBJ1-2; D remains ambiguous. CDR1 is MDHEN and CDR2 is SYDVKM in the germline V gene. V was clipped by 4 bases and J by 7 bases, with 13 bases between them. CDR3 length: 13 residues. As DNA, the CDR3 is TGTGCCAGCAGTTCCGAAAACAGAGTTGGCTACACCTTC. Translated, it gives CASSSENRVGYTF.

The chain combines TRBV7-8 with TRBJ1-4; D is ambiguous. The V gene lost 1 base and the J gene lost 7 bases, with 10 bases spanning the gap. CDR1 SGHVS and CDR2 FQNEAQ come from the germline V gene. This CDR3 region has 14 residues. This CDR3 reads CASSLDLAGEKLFF. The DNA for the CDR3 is TGTGCCAGCAGCTTAGATCTGGCGGGTGAAAAACTGTTTTTT.

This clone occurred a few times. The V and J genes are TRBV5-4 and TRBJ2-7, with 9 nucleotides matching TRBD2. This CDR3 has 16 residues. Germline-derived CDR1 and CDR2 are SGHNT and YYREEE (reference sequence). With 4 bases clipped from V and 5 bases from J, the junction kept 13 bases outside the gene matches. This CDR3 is CASSPRRGGRVDEQYF. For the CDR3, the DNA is TGTGCCAGCAGCCCACGAAGAGGCGGGAGGGTCGACGAGCAGTACTTC.

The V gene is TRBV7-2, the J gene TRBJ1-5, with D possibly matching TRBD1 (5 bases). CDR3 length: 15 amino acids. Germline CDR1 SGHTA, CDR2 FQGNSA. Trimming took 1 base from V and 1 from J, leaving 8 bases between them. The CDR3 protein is CASSLVGTSNQPQHF. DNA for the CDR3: TGTGCCAGCAGCTTAGTCGGGACGAGCAATCAGCCCCAGCATTTT.